Presented here are 24 T cell receptor beta chains from one specimen sequenced in a study of cytomegalovirus exposure and HLA in healthy donors. A multiplex PCR was run with 60 Vbeta primers and 13 Jbeta primers. The protocol was immunoSEQ multiplex PCR, while the TCRdb copy is restricted to in-frame clones and leaves out a portion. This sample yields 85,000 to 110,000 clones, of which 60% to 85% are seen a single time; approximately 4.3% belongs to the top ten. The sample was PBMCs. The receptors derive from a man aged 50 or older in good health and CMV-seropositive.

The gene calls are TRBV19 and TRBJ2-3; D is perhaps TRBD1 (5 bases). V gave up 7 bases and J gave up 2 bases, with 16 bases separating them. Germline V gene sequence: CDR1 LNHDA, CDR2 SQIVND (reference sequence). This CDR3 spans 15 amino acids. CDR3 coding DNA: TGTGCCAGTAAATTGCAGGGCGGTTCCACAGATACGCAGTATTTT. It translates to CASKLQGGSTDTQYF.

This clone was seen a few times. J is TRBJ1-6 and V is TRBV25-1; tentatively, D is TRBD1 (6 bases). Germline V lookup: CDR1 MGHDK, CDR2 SYGVNS. This CDR3 comprises 14 residues. Between the trimmed V and J ends, which lost 2 bases and 5 bases, there was a span of 7 bases. The CDR3 here is CASSEGGDNSPLHF. CDR3 nucleotides: TGTGCCAGCAGTGAAGGGGGCGATAATTCACCCCTCCACTTT.

V and J are TRBV2 and TRBJ2-5; 8 nucleotides align to TRBD2. Judging by the DNA end, TRBJ2-7 fits better; the J call may be wrong. This CDR3 has 14 residues. CDR1 and CDR2 from the germline V gene are SNHLY and FYNNEI. DNA for the CDR3: TGTGCCAGCAGATTAGCGGGGACCGGTAGCGAGCAGTACTTC. Amino acids: CASRLAGTGSEQYF.

This clone was seen more than once but under ten times. The genes are TRBV21-1 and TRBJ2-1; TRBD2, the D gene given by the table, was not confirmed from the DNA. TRBV21-1 is reported as a pseudogene. The CDR3 has 23 residues. The CDR3 here is CASSKVKGGTSYLKWVVYNEQFF. In nucleotides, the CDR3 is TGTGCCAGCAGCAAAGTAAAGGGCGGGACTAGCTACCTGAAATGGGTCGTCTACAATGAGCAGTTCTTC.

V is TRBV29-1 and J is TRBJ1-4; 11 bases are shared with TRBD1. Germline V gene lookup returns CDR1 SQVTM and CDR2 ANQGSEA. The V and J ends lost 0 bases and 10 bases, in that order; junction bases with no gene match: 4. The CDR3 covers 14 residues. CDR3: CSVEEGQGVRKLFF. The CDR3 coding sequence is TGCAGCGTTGAAGAGGGACAGGGGGTTAGAAAACTGTTTTTT.

The V call is TRBV27, the J call TRBJ2-1; 13 bases match TRBD2. CDR1 is MNHEY, CDR2 SMNVEV, per germline (reference sequence). V was clipped by 0 bases and J by 10 bases; unmatched bases: 6. The CDR3 is 16 residues long. In DNA, the CDR3 is TGTGCCAGCAGTTTATCCCGGACTAGCGGGAGTTTCGAGCAGTTCTTC. Encoded protein: CASSLSRTSGSFEQFF.

CDR3 residues: CASSAAGGRDTGELFF. For the CDR3, the DNA is TGTGCCAGTTCCGCCGCTGGGGGGAGAGACACCGGGGAGCTGTTTTTT. The chain recombines TRBV19 with TRBJ2-2, with TRBD2 as a possible D gene (6 bases). Trimming cost V 8 bases and J 3 bases, with 19 bases left between them. This CDR3 spans 16 amino acids. Per the germline V gene, CDR1 is LNHDA and CDR2 is SQIVND (reference sequence). Full variable domain (outside the CDR3, taken from reference TRBV19 and TRBJ2-2): DGGITQSPKYLFRKEGQNVTLSCEQNLNHDAMYWYRQDPGQGLRLIYYSQIVNDFQKGDIAEGYSVSREKKESFPLTVTSAQKNPTAFYLCASSAAGGRDTGELFFGEGSRLTVL.

This clone showed up just a few times. CDR3 loop: CASTDAGGREQYF. The CDR3 nucleotides are TGTGCCAGCACCGACGCGGGGGGGAGAGAGCAGTACTTC. The chain recombines TRBV6-5 with TRBJ2-7, with 9 bases matching TRBD2. V shed 7 bases and J 7 bases; nucleotides not matched to a gene: 8. The CDR3 totals 13 residues. Germline V gives CDR1 MNHEY, CDR2 SVGAGI.

The chain employs TRBV28 and TRBJ2-7; 8 nucleotides line up with TRBD1. CDR1 MDHEN and CDR2 SYDVKM come from the germline V gene. CDR3 length equals 14 residues. The J segment lost 3 bases and the V segment lost 5 bases, leaving 6 bases of the junction unmatched. CDR3 residues: CASSPAGGGYEQYF. As DNA, the CDR3 is TGTGCCAGCAGTCCTGCAGGGGGCGGCTACGAGCAGTACTTC.

The gene calls are TRBV7-2 and TRBJ1-1; TRBD1 agrees at 7 bases. In germline, CDR1 is SGHTA, CDR2 FQGNSA. The CDR3 has 16 amino acids. The junction had 7 bases not matched to a gene; V was cut back by 3 bases and J by 0 bases. This CDR3 reads CASSFQTGTMNTEAFF. CDR3 nucleotides: TGTGCCAGCAGCTTTCAGACAGGGACGATGAACACTGAAGCTTTCTTT. The whole variable domain, filled in from reference TRBV7-2 and TRBJ1-1, reads GAGVSQSPSNKVTEKGKDVELRCDPISGHTALYWYRQSLGQGLEFLIYFQGNSAPDKSGLPSDRFSAERTGGSVSTLTIQRTQQEDSAVYLCASSFQTGTMNTEAFFGQGTRLTVV.

This chain links TRBV28 with TRBJ1-1; TRBD1 might be the D (5 bases). The V gene lost 5 bases and the J gene lost 1 base, with 11 bases spanning the gap. Per the germline V gene, CDR1 is MDHEN and CDR2 is SYDVKM. The CDR3 length is 14 residues. In nucleotides, the CDR3 is TGTGCCAGCAGTCCGTCGGGGGGGAACACTGAAGCTTTCTTT. Protein product: CASSPSGGNTEAFF.

The rearrangement uses TRBV6-5 and TRBJ2-7, with 7 positions matching TRBD1. This CDR3 has 14 amino acids. Germline CDR1 is MNHEY and CDR2 is SVGAGI. The J segment lost 2 bases and the V segment lost 5 bases, leaving 6 bases of the junction unmatched. This chain's CDR3 is CASSQRQGAYEQYF. For the CDR3, the DNA is TGTGCCAGCAGTCAAAGACAGGGTGCCTACGAGCAGTACTTC.

The chain carries TRBV19 and TRBJ1-5, with TRBD1 matching 7 bases. Per germline, CDR1 LNHDA and CDR2 SQIVND (reference sequence). This CDR3 has 13 residues. Losses at the gene ends were 7 bases for V and 4 bases for J; bases not matched to a gene: 4. The CDR3: CASTGTVNQPQHF. In nucleotides, the CDR3 is TGTGCCAGTACCGGGACAGTAAATCAGCCCCAGCATTTT.

The V and J genes are TRBV5-1 and TRBJ2-5; D perhaps matches TRBD2 (7 bases). The germline V and J ends were trimmed by 6 bases and 5 bases, with 11 bases remaining between them. Germline V CDR1 and CDR2: SGHRS, YFSETQ. This CDR3 is built from 12 residues. The CDR3 nucleotides are TGCGCCAGCAAGGGGAGGGGGGAGACCCAGTACTTC. It specifies CASKGRGETQYF.

This chain connects TRBV4-1 to TRBJ1-5; TRBD1 is a possible D gene (5 bases). Trimming shortened V by 0 bases and J by 2 bases, and 8 bases separated the two germline ends. This CDR3 has 15 amino acids. CDR1 and CDR2 (germline): MGHRA, YSYEKL. This CDR3 is CASSQESRGNQPQHF. The CDR3 nucleotides read TGCGCCAGCAGCCAAGAATCCAGGGGCAATCAGCCCCAGCATTTT.

V gene TRBV2 combines with J gene TRBJ1-2, with D maybe TRBD1 (6 bases). The CDR3 runs 15 residues. The germline V gene encodes CDR1 SNHLY and CDR2 FYNNEI. Trimming removed 2 bases at V and 7 bases at J, with 17 bases between. In DNA, the CDR3 is TGTGCCAGCAGTGAACAGGACAGCCCTTGGGGTGGCTACACCTTC. Its translation is CASSEQDSPWGGYTF.

This chain uses TRBV7-8 with TRBJ2-2, with 14 bases lining up with TRBD2. In germline, CDR1 is SGHVS, CDR2 FQNEAQ. This CDR3 spans 19 amino acids. V gave up 5 bases and J gave up 8 bases; unmatched junction bases: 16. The CDR3 is CASSHNLPGLAGALGELFF. DNA of the CDR3: TGTGCCAGCAGCCACAACTTACCGGGACTAGCGGGAGCCTTAGGGGAGCTGTTTTTT.

The chain links TRBV28 to TRBJ2-7, with a weak D call TRBD2 (10 bases). V gave up 5 bases and J gave up 11 bases, with 34 bases separating them. Germline loops: CDR1 MDHEN, CDR2 SYDVKM. There are 18 residues in the CDR3. The DNA of the CDR3 is TGTGCCAGCAGTCCTGCCGGGACAGGGACCCAGCGGGAGGGGTTGGAGTACTTC. Its protein is CASSPAGTGTQREGLEYF.

DNA for the CDR3: TGTGCCAGCAGCCAAGTTGCTTCTAGCGGGTACAATGAGCAGTTCTTC. Translating it yields CASSQVASSGYNEQFF. The chain carries TRBV4-2 and TRBJ2-1; 8 bases fit TRBD2. Germline loops: CDR1 LGHNA, CDR2 YNFKEQ. V trimming: 1 base; J trimming: 4 bases; junction bases outside the gene matches: 6. The CDR3 consists of 16 residues.

The rearrangement uses TRBV6-1 and TRBJ1-5; D may be TRBD1 (5 bases). The germline V gene has CDR1 MNHNS and CDR2 SASEGT. The ends were cut back, 6 bases at V and 3 bases at J, with 12 bases in the middle. This CDR3 region has 14 residues. CDR3 in amino acids: CASRSREVNQPQHF. The CDR3 DNA reads TGTGCCAGCAGATCCAGGGAAGTCAATCAGCCCCAGCATTTT.

The genes are TRBV7-8 and TRBJ1-3; TRBD1 agrees at 8 bases. There are 15 residues in the CDR3. The V and J ends lost 2 bases and 4 bases, in that order; junction bases with no gene match: 4. Germline CDR1 and CDR2: SGHVS and FQNEAQ. CDR3 nucleotide sequence: TGTGCCAGCAGCTTAACCAGGGGGCTGGGAAACACCATATATTTT. This translates into CASSLTRGLGNTIYF.

This clone was counted a few times. This chain joins TRBV19 and TRBJ2-1, with unresolved D. Germline lookup yields CDR1 LNHDA and CDR2 SQIVND (reference sequence). This CDR3 has 15 amino acids. The germline V and J ends were trimmed by 5 bases and 2 bases, with 13 bases remaining between them. CDR3 nucleotide sequence: TGTGCCAGTAGTCCATCTAGTTTGGCCTACAATGAGCAGTTCTTC. Its protein product is CASSPSSLAYNEQFF.

The V call is TRBV5-1, the J call TRBJ2-5, with 8 bases matching TRBD1. J gave up 0 bases and V 0 bases, and 7 bases lay outside the gene matches. Germline V gene lookup returns CDR1 SGHRS and CDR2 YFSETQ. The CDR3 is made up of 17 amino acids. Written as DNA, the CDR3 is TGCGCCAGCAGCTTGGGACCGGACAGGGAATACCAAGAGACCCAGTACTTC. This encodes CASSLGPDREYQETQYF.

The genes are TRBV6-5 and TRBJ2-2; TRBD2 aligns across 8 bases. After removal of 1 base from V and 0 bases from J, the junction contained 1 base not matched to a gene. The CDR3 spans 16 residues. Germline loops: CDR1 MNHEY, CDR2 SVGAGI. This CDR3 is CASSYLLAANTGELFF. CDR3 nucleotide sequence: TGTGCCAGCAGTTACTTACTAGCGGCGAACACCGGGGAGCTGTTTTTT.